The clone carrying this TCR beta chain turned up a few times. Antigen specificity is unknown. The data belong to a study of early T cells in non-severe SARS-CoV-2 infection. Study-level background: Investigators sequenced bulk RNA drawn from unsorted whole blood, and chains remained unpaired.

Overall study results and limits: VDJdb matching, biased toward anti-spike CD8 responses, missed private and CD4 specificities.

Molecules of cDNA were individually given unique molecular identifiers that were attached to them. Each CDR3 protein is one row after TCRdb ran MiXCR on the 5' RACE reads. The sample consists of about 92,000 distinct CDR3 sequences, 14% of them appearing once. V dropped 2 bases and J dropped 6 bases, with 8 bases sitting between them. The CDR3 totals 12 residues. In germline, CDR1 is MNHEY, CDR2 SVGEGT. This clonotype was sampled from an adult who was a healthcare worker with PCR-confirmed SARS-CoV-2 infection or an uninfected control (not recorded which). The sequenced sample consisted of whole blood. This sequence joins TRBV6-2 or TRBV6-3 and TRBJ2-7, with D unclear. CDR3 in amino acids: CASSYGVREQYF. The CDR3 coding sequence is TGTGCCAGCAGTTACGGGGTACGCGAGCAGTACTTC.